The clone carrying this TCR beta chain was seen at least ten times. The sample belongs to a study of blood T cell repertoires in COVID-19. Study context: The samples span acute and convalescent COVID-19 from the United States, Italy and Spain. Sources were T cells, B-cell-depleted T cells, or PBMCs; the material itself was cDNA or gDNA.

This CDR3 is built from 12 residues. Germline V gene sequence: CDR1 MGHRA, CDR2 YSYEKL. V lost 2 bases, J lost 12 bases, and 11 bases lay in between. Authors' data handling: Amplification of reference gene primers was used by the study to estimate nucleated cell counts. Method: immunoSEQ multiplex PCR; TCRdb's copy keeps in-frame clones and lacks some. The V and J calls and clone size were taken over from that table, and D and trimming were inferred from the DNA. Here the sample spans a few hundred thousand clones, 85% being singletons. V usage is TRBV4-1 and J usage is TRBJ2-1, with D possibly TRBD2 on 5 matching bases. The source is a woman between 65 and 79 years old with COVID-19, enrolled during active disease. The sequenced sample consisted of peripheral blood. The DNA of the CDR3 is TGCGCCAGCAGCCAACAACATGGAGGGCAGTTCTTC. This gives the protein CASSQQHGGQFF.